This T cell receptor (beta chain) was documented in a study of human T cells and chemical hapten exposure. From the RACE reads, TCRdb called clonotypes with MiXCR, one entry per CDR3 protein. The sample yields roughly 160,000 distinct CDR3 sequences, 13% to 15% seen once. Time point of the sample: patch test 1, 2 weeks after DPC sensitization. Documented treatment: therapeutic diphenylcyclopropenone sensitization with weekly scalp DPC. The germline V gene encodes CDR1 SNHLY and CDR2 FYNNEI. The CDR3 covers 14 residues. The trim removed 8 bases at V and 7 bases at J, leaving 11 bases unmatched. The TCR was taken from a woman aged 25 to 45 with alopecia areata. Some clones in this sample may be carry-over from other donors' samples. The V and J genes are TRBV2 and TRBJ2-7; 10 bases fit TRBD1. The sequencing used whole blood, collected in connection with sensitization to the hapten diphenylcyclopropenone (DPC). As DNA, the CDR3 is TGTGCCAGCGATGGGGGGACAGGGGATCTGGAGCAGTACTTC. Translating it yields CASDGGTGDLEQYF.